By share, the clone carrying this T cell receptor (beta chain) counts as medium-sized. The data derive from a study of T cells after yellow fever vaccination. About the research overall: The SMART-Seq v4 Ultra Low Input method served to prepare the low-cell-number fractions.

Study-level points and caveats: The secondary T-cell response peaked on day 5, not day 15, but was weaker.

Trimming took 2 bases from V and 0 from J, leaving 10 bases between them. CDR3 length: 14 amino acids. Germline V gene sequence: CDR1 DFQATT, CDR2 SNEGSKA (reference sequence). TCRdb re-derived calls from the 5' RACE reads in MiXCR, one entry per CDR3 protein. The data show about 4,400 distinct CDR3 sequences, 7.6% seen once. The sequencing used PBMCs, either bulk or a sorted T-cell subset (CD4+, CD8+, memory, or dextramer-sorted; not recorded which), collected 15 days after the yellow fever booster vaccination. The chain combines TRBV20-1 with TRBJ2-5; D is ambiguous. The origin of this receptor is a man younger than 45 who received the YFV17D yellow fever vaccine. The CDR3 DNA is TGCAGTGCTAGAACCTTAGGGAACCAAGAGACCCAGTACTTC. Encoded protein: CSARTLGNQETQYF.